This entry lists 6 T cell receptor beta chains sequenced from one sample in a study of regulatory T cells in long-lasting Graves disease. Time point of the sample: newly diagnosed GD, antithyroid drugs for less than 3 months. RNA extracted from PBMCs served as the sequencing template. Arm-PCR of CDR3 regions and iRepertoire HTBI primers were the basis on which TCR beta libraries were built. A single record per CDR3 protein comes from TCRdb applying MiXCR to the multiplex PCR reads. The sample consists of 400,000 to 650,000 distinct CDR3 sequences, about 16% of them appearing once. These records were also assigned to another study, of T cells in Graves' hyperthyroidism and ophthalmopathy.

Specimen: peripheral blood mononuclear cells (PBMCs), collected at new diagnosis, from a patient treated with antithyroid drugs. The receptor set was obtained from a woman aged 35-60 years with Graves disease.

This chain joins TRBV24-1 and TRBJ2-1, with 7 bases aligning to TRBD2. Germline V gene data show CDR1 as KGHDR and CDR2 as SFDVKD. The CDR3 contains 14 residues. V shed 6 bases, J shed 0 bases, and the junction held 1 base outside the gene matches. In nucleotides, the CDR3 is TGTGCCACCAGTAGCGGGGCCTCCTACAATGAGCAGTTCTTC. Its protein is CATSSGASYNEQFF.

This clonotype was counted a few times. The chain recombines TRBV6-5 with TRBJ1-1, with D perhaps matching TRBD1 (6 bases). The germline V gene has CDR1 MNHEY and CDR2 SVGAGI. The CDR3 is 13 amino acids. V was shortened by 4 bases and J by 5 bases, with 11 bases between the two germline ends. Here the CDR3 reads CASSWGLRTEAFF. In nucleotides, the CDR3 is TGTGCCAGCAGTTGGGGGCTGAGGACTGAAGCTTTCTTT.

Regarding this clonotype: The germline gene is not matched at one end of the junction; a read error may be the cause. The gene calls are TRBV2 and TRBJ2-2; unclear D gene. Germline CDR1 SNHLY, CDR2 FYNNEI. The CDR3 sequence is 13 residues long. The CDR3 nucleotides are TGTGCCAGCAGCGAAGGTGGAACCGGGGAGCTGTTTTTT. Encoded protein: CASSEGGTGELFF.

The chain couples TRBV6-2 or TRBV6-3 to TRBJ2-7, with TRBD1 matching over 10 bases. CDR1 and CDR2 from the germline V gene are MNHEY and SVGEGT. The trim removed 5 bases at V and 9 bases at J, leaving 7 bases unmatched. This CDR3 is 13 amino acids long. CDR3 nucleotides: TGTGCCAGCAGTGAAGAGGGACAGGGGACGCAGTACTTC. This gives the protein CASSEEGQGTQYF.

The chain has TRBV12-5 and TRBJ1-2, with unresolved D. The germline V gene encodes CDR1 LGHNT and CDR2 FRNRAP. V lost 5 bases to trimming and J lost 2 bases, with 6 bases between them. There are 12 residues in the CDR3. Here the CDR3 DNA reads TGTGCTAGTGGTGCCGGAAACTATGGCTACACCTTC. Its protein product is CASGAGNYGYTF.

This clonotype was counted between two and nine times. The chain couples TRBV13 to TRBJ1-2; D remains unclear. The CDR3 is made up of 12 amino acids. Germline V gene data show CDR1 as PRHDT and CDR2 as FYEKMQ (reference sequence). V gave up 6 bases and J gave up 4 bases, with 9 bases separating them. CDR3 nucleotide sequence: TGTGCCAGCAGTGGGGTTTTCTATGGCTACACCTTC. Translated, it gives CASSGVFYGYTF. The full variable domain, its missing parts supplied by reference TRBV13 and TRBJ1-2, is AAGVIQSPRHLIKEKRETATLKCYPIPRHDTVYWYQQGPGQDPQFLISFYEKMQSDKGSIPDRFSAQQFSDYHSELNMSSLELGDSALYFCASSGVFYGYTFGSGTRLTVV.